This is a list of T cell receptor beta chains from one sample in a study of cytomegalovirus exposure and HLA in healthy donors. Libraries were prepared by immunoSEQ multiplex PCR; TCRdb keeps only in-frame clonotypes and omits some of them. Of approximately 140,000 clones in the sample, approximately 73% were seen once. The sample comprised PBMCs. These TCRs come from a woman aged 18-35 years in good health and CMV-seronegative. The CDR3 runs from the conserved cysteine through the conserved F or W. D genes are given only for firm matches. Size is stated for part of the rows, as once, few or many counts, or as a class when the clone is expanded.

j_gene | d_gene | v_gene | abundance | CDR3nt | CDR3aa
TRBJ2-4 | TRBD1 | TRBV27 | - | TGTGCCAGCAGTTTAAACCGGGACAGGGGGCTCGCCAAAAACATTCAGTACTTC | CASSLNRDRGLAKNIQYF
TRBJ1-2 | - | TRBV28 | - | TGTGCCAGCAGTTCCTCTATCGGCTACACCTTC | CASSSSIGYTF
TRBJ2-1 | TRBD1 | TRBV5-4 | - | TGTGCCAGCAGCCAACCGGGACAGGGCCGCTCCTACAATGAGCAGTTCTTC | CASSQPGQGRSYNEQFF
TRBJ2-1 | - | TRBV5-4 | - | TGTGCCAGCAGCTCCCTCTTAGCGAGAAGTGGGAATGAGCAGTTCTTC | CASSSLLARSGNEQFF
TRBJ2-7 | TRBD2 | TRBV19 | - | TGTGCCAGTAGTAGTAGCGGGTTTTCCTACGAGCAGTACTTC | CASSSSGFSYEQYF
TRBJ1-6 | - | TRBV5-4 | few | TGTGCCAGCAGCTTAGGGGGTTGGTATTCACCCCTCCACTTT | CASSLGGWYSPLHF
TRBJ2-6 | - | TRBV7-9 | few | TGTGCCAGCAGCCCTTTCGCGGATTTCTCTGGGGCCAACGTCCTGACTTTC | CASSPFADFSGANVLTF
TRBJ2-7 | - | TRBV7-2 | - | TGTGCCAGCAGCTTTGGGCGGACAAAGTACTTC | CASSFGRTKYF
TRBJ2-3 | TRBD2 | TRBV7-3 | - | TGTGCCAGCAGTCTAGCGGGGGGGGCTCAAGATACGCAGTATTTT | CASSLAGGAQDTQYF
TRBJ2-7 | TRBD1 | TRBV5-4 | - | TGTGCCAGCAGTCGCTTGGGACAGGGGGACGAGCAGTACTTC | CASSRLGQGDEQYF
TRBJ2-1 | TRBD2 | TRBV4-1 | - | TGCGCCAGCAGCCCGTTGGGACGGGGGGGCACCTACAATGAGCAGTTCTTC | CASSPLGRGGTYNEQFF
TRBJ2-1 | TRBD2 | TRBV14 | - | TGTGCCAGCAGCCCCCTCCGGGGGGGAAATGAGCAGTTCTTC | CASSPLRGGNEQFF
TRBJ1-1 | TRBD1 | TRBV7-8 | - | TGTGCCAGCTTCAGGGGGGAGGCTGAAGCTTTCTTT | CASFRGEAEAFF
TRBJ2-1 | - | TRBV15 | - | TGTGCCACCAGCAGAGTTCGAGGGTCCTCCTACAATGAGCAGTTCTTC | CATSRVRGSSYNEQFF
TRBJ1-5 | - | TRBV18 | - | TGTGCCAGCTCACCACGGGCCGGGGGTGGCGATCAGCCCCAGCATTTT | CASSPRAGGGDQPQHF
TRBJ2-1 | TRBD2 | TRBV27 | - | TGTGCCAGCAGAGGGACTAGCGGGAGGAGTGAGCAGTTCTTC | CASRGTSGRSEQFF
TRBJ1-2 | - | TRBV30 | few | TGTGCCTGGAGTCCCGGACTGGGGGGCTACACCTTC | CAWSPGLGGYTF
TRBJ1-6 | - | TRBV11-2 | - | TGTGCCAGCAGCCTCCCGAATTCACCCCTCCACTTT | CASSLPNSPLHF
TRBJ2-2 | - | TRBV6-5 | - | TGTGCCACCAGACCCGGGAGCACGAACACCGGGGAGCTGTTTTTT | CATRPGSTNTGELFF
TRBJ2-3 | - | TRBV5-4 | - | TGTGCCAGCAGCTTGGAGGTTTCGGTCTGGGGAGGAACGCAGTATTTT | CASSLEVSVWGGTQYF